Listed below are T cell receptor beta chains from one sample, sequenced in a study of blood T cell repertoires in COVID-19. Sequencing was performed with immunoSEQ multiplex PCR; in TCRdb, only in-frame clones are kept and a portion is missing. The sample contains about 250,000 clones, 65% to 90% of which appear only once. Sequencing used peripheral blood. These TCRs come from a man aged 50 to 60 with active or convalescent COVID-19. The CDR3 runs from the conserved cysteine through the conserved F or W. A D gene is named only where the DNA matches it firmly. Size values are once, few and many counts, or a class for expanded clones, and some rows have none.

size | J | D | V | CDR3 | DNA
. | TRBJ1-2 | . | TRBV7-8 | CASSPRQAILYGYTF | TGTGCCAGCAGCCCACGACAGGCGATTCTCTATGGCTACACCTTC
. | TRBJ2-3 | . | TRBV4-1 | CASSREGARGADTQYF | TGCGCCAGCAGCCGAGAGGGGGCGCGGGGGGCAGATACGCAGTATTTT
. | TRBJ2-7 | TRBD2 | TRBV28 | CASSLWGGTGSSYEQYF | TGTGCCAGCAGTTTATGGGGGGGGACCGGGAGCTCCTACGAGCAGTACTTC
. | TRBJ2-7 | TRBD1 | TRBV7-9 | CASSLDRGPYEQYF | TGTGCCAGCAGCTTAGACAGGGGGCCATACGAGCAGTACTTC
. | TRBJ1-1 | . | TRBV6-6 | CASSQRTAEAFF | TGTGCCAGCAGCCAGCGGACCGCTGAAGCTTTCTTT
. | TRBJ2-2 | TRBD2 | TRBV6-8 | CASSPGLGATGELFF | TGTGCCAGCAGCCCTGGACTAGGGGCCACCGGGGAGCTGTTTTTT
. | TRBJ1-5 | . | TRBV6-5 | CASSRGAAQSQPQHF | TGTGCCAGCAGTCGGGGGGCAGCGCAGAGTCAGCCCCAGCATTTT
. | TRBJ2-7 | . | TRBV4-2 | CASSQDSDEQYF | TGTGCCAGCAGCCAAGATAGCGACGAGCAGTACTTC
. | TRBJ1-3 | . | TRBV19 | CASSEMDRQLSGNTIYF | TGTGCCAGTAGCGAAATGGACAGACAACTCTCTGGAAACACCATATATTTT
. | TRBJ1-1 | . | TRBV4-1 | CASSQDNELNTEAFF | TGCGCCAGCAGCCAAGATAATGAGTTGAACACTGAAGCTTTCTTT
. | TRBJ1-2 | TRBD1 | TRBV10-3 | CAIREAGGHYGYTF | TGTGCCATCAGGGAAGCAGGGGGCCACTATGGCTACACCTTC
. | TRBJ2-7 | . | TRBV9 | CASSVDLVSREQYF | TGTGCCAGCAGCGTAGATCTGGTTTCGAGGGAGCAGTACTTC
. | TRBJ2-2 | . | TRBV9 | CASSVDPGVPWAGELFF | TGTGCCAGCAGCGTAGATCCGGGAGTCCCTTGGGCCGGGGAGCTGTTTTTT
. | TRBJ1-1 | . | TRBV5-1 | CASSSSGQNTEAFF | TGCGCCAGCAGCTCGTCCGGACAGAACACTGAAGCTTTCTTT
once | TRBJ1-1 | . | TRBV6-6 | CASSYPRDTEAFF | TGTGCCAGCAGTTACCCGAGGGACACTGAAGCTTTCTTT
once | TRBJ1-6 | TRBD1 | TRBV6-5 | CASRGQGGGSPLHF | TGTGCCAGCAGGGGACAGGGAGGAGGTTCACCCCTCCACTTT
. | TRBJ2-1 | TRBD1 | TRBV7-9 | CASSFPSTGSGNEQFF | TGTGCCAGCAGCTTCCCCTCGACAGGGTCGGGCAATGAGCAGTTCTTC
. | TRBJ2-4 | . | TRBV28 | CASSFRDYNLRAKNIQYF | TGTGCCAGCAGTTTCCGCGACTACAACCTCCGAGCCAAAAACATTCAGTACTTC
few | TRBJ1-1 | TRBD1 | TRBV19 | CASSRQGARDTEAFF | TGTGCCAGTTCGAGACAGGGGGCGAGGGACACTGAAGCTTTCTTT
. | TRBJ1-6 | . | TRBV12-3/TRBV12-4 | CASSSSHSPLHF | TGTGCCAGCAGTTCCTCCCATTCACCCCTCCACTTT
. | TRBJ2-3 | . | TRBV13 | CASSLGGPMSDTQYF | TGTGCCAGCAGCCTTGGAGGGCCGATGAGTGATACGCAGTATTTT
. | TRBJ2-1 | TRBD2 | TRBV10-1 | CASSAGLAGGDNEQFF | TGCGCCAGCAGTGCGGGACTAGCGGGAGGCGACAATGAGCAGTTCTTC
. | TRBJ2-7 | TRBD2 | TRBV29-1 | CSVGGLAGVSEQYF | TGCAGCGTTGGGGGACTAGCGGGAGTATCCGAGCAGTACTTC
. | TRBJ1-5 | . | TRBV10-3 | CATGPQGPNQPQHF | TGTGCCACCGGGCCTCAGGGGCCTAATCAGCCCCAGCATTTT